Following are 8 T cell receptor beta chains from one sample sequenced in a study of radiotherapy plus CTLA-4 blockade in lung cancer. Here immunoSEQ multiplex PCR was the method, and the copy in TCRdb shows in-frame clones only, minus some. The repertoire consists of roughly 110,000 clones, with over 65% occurring once and the leading ten covering 2% to 3%. Sequences were derived from peripheral blood, sampled from a patient treated with radiotherapy plus ipilimumab. The receptors here all came from a human donor with non-small cell lung cancer that progressed on radiotherapy plus ipilimumab. Some clones in this sample may be carry-over from other donors' samples.

The rearrangement joins TRBV6-1 to TRBJ2-2; D is uncertain. Germline loops: CDR1 MNHNS, CDR2 SASEGT. V was pared by 2 bases and J by 5 bases, with 9 bases between. The length of the CDR3 is 14 residues. In nucleotides, the CDR3 is TGTGCCAGCAGTGAATATCGAGAAACCGGGGAGCTGTTTTTT. Translation gives CASSEYRETGELFF.

This CDR3 is CASSPDRGASPLHF. CDR3 DNA: TGTGCCAGCTCACCCGACAGAGGTGCTTCACCCCTCCACTTT. The rearrangement links TRBV18 to TRBJ1-6; a weak D match, TRBD1 (5 bases). The CDR3 contains 14 residues. The V end lost 3 bases, the J end lost 9 bases, and 12 bases lay between the germline ends. From germline, CDR1 is KGHSH and CDR2 LQKENI.

This clone has only a few counts. The gene calls are TRBV7-3 and TRBJ1-2; D is ambiguous. Germline V CDR1 and CDR2: SGHTA, FQGTGA. The CDR3 length is 13 residues. V gave up 5 bases and J gave up 7 bases, with 14 bases separating them. CDR3 DNA sequence: TGTGCCAGCAGCGTCACCCCCGCTAGTGGCTACACCTTC. This gives the protein CASSVTPASGYTF.

The chain combines TRBV7-8 with TRBJ2-5; D possibly corresponds to TRBD2 (6 bases). The germline V and J ends were trimmed by 3 bases and 3 bases, with 11 bases remaining between them. The germline gives CDR1 SGHVS, CDR2 FQNEAQ. This CDR3 has 14 amino acids. CDR3 DNA sequence: TGTGCCAGCAGCTTTAGGACTATCGAAGAGACCCAGTACTTC. This encodes CASSFRTIEETQYF. The variable domain in full, with the rest retrieved from reference TRBV7-8 and TRBJ2-5, is GAGVSQSPRYKVAKRGQDVALRCDPISGHVSLFWYQQALGQGPEFLTYFQNEAQLDKSGLPSDRFFAERPEGSVSTLKIQRTQQEDSAVYLCASSFRTIEETQYFGPGTRLLVL.

The chain carries TRBV4-2 and TRBJ1-6; 10 nucleotides align to TRBD1. This CDR3 has 16 residues. The germline V gene encodes CDR1 LGHNA and CDR2 YNFKEQ. Trimming took 3 bases from V and 9 from J; bases not matched to a gene: 8. The CDR3: CASSHLSGQGTSPLHF. In DNA form, the CDR3 reads TGTGCCAGCAGCCACCTGTCGGGACAGGGGACTTCACCCCTCCACTTT.

The chain is built from TRBV12-5 and TRBJ1-1; 7 positions match TRBD1. Germline trimming cut 7 bases from V and 0 bases from J; bases unmatched to any gene: 11. CDR1 and CDR2 from the germline V gene are LGHNT and FRNRAP. This CDR3 has 16 residues. Written as DNA, the CDR3 is TGTGCTAGTGTCACTCGACAGGGCGTTATGAACACTGAAGCTTTCTTT. It is translated as CASVTRQGVMNTEAFF.

The rearrangement uses TRBV28 and TRBJ2-7; a possible D gene is TRBD2 (5 bases). The V end lost 3 bases, the J end lost 9 bases, and 12 bases lay between the germline ends. The germline gives CDR1 MDHEN, CDR2 SYDVKM. This CDR3 region has 12 residues. CDR3 nucleotide sequence: TGTGCCAGCAGTTTGTCTTCCGGGGTGCAGTACTTC. Protein: CASSLSSGVQYF.

This clone was counted a single time. CDR3 nucleotide sequence: TGTGCCAGCAGTACAGGAGACTACAATGAGCAGTTCTTC. Translated: CASSTGDYNEQFF. The V and J genes are TRBV27 and TRBJ2-1, with D tentatively TRBD1 (5 bases). This CDR3 is built from 13 residues. Germline assignment: CDR1 MNHEY and CDR2 SMNVEV (reference sequence). With 5 bases removed from V and 3 bases from J, the gap between germline ends came to 8 bases.